This T cell receptor beta chain was retrieved from a study of cytomegalovirus exposure and HLA in healthy donors. Regarding the study as a whole: Presence/absence analyses rested on an assumption that sequencing depth was roughly uniform across donors.

V was cut by 7 bases and J by 5 bases, with 14 bases left in between. Germline V gene sequence: CDR1 MNHEY, CDR2 SVGAGI. The CDR3 consists of 13 residues. PCR involved 60 Vbeta and 13 Jbeta primers. Generated by immunoSEQ multiplex PCR, the TCRdb table keeps only in-frame clones and is missing some. The table includes over 150,000 clones, about four fifths detected once. Concerning this clone itself: Antigen unknown.

The chain has TRBV6-5 and TRBJ1-1, with D possibly TRBD1 on 5 matching bases. The sequence came from a man aged 30-40 years in good health and CMV-seronegative. The sample taken for sequencing was PBMCs. The CDR3 DNA sequence: TGTGCCAGCACCCCGGGCCCAGGGACTGAAGCTTTCTTT. It codes for CASTPGPGTEAFF.